These 24 T cell receptor beta chains originate from one sample sequenced in a study of shared clonotypes between healthy human individuals. The repertoire was sequenced with immunoSEQ multiplex PCR; TCRdb's copy has only in-frame clones and lacks some. The sample contains approximately 1.9 million clones, 93% of which appear only once. Naive CD8 cells lacked CD45RO, underwent positive selection for CCR7 and left out terminally differentiated effector memory CD45RA+ cells. Sequenced material: naive CD8+ T cells from PBMCs. The receptor source for this set is a man aged 18 to 29 in good health. Some clones in this sample may be carry-over from other donors' samples.

V is TRBV25-1 and J is TRBJ1-3, with D uncertain. Germline V gene sequence: CDR1 MGHDK, CDR2 SYGVNS. The CDR3 consists of 13 residues. Deletions cut 4 bases from V and 2 bases from J, with 6 bases between. Written as DNA, the CDR3 is TGTGCCAGCAGTGTCGGGCCTGGAAACACCATATATTTT. This gives the protein CASSVGPGNTIYF.

The chain is built from TRBV4-2 and TRBJ2-7, with a possible D match to TRBD2 (5 bases). The CDR3 length is 16 residues. V lost 1 base to trimming and J lost 2 bases, with 15 bases between them. The germline gives CDR1 LGHNA, CDR2 YNFKEQ. CDR3 region: CASSQGTEGPAYEQYF. The CDR3 DNA sequence: TGTGCCAGCAGCCAAGGGACCGAGGGCCCAGCCTACGAGCAGTACTTC.

The rearrangement joins TRBV16 to TRBJ1-1; D is undetermined. Germline CDR1 KGHSY, CDR2 FQNENV. With 6 bases removed from V and 5 bases from J, the gap between germline ends came to 10 bases. The CDR3 covers 12 residues. The chain's CDR3 is CASSVLWTEAFF. The CDR3 bases are TGTGCCAGCAGTGTCCTCTGGACTGAAGCTTTCTTT.

J is TRBJ1-1 and V is TRBV7-9; D possibly corresponds to TRBD1 (5 bases). Trimming took off 7 bases at V and 0 bases at J, with 15 bases between the two ends. The CDR3 consists of 15 residues. Germline CDR1 reads SEHNR; CDR2 reads FQNEAQ (reference sequence). The CDR3 sequence: CASKGRERMNTEAFF. The CDR3 nucleotides are TGTGCCAGCAAGGGACGGGAGAGGATGAACACTGAAGCTTTCTTT.

V gene TRBV28 combines with J gene TRBJ2-2, with TRBD1 as a possible D gene (6 bases). Germline-derived CDR1 and CDR2 are MDHEN and SYDVKM. Trimming shortened V by 1 base and J by 6 bases, and 12 bases separated the two germline ends. This CDR3 is 15 amino acids long. CDR3 DNA sequence: TGTGCCAGCAGTTTATTCGATCCAGGGGCCGGGGAGCTGTTTTTT. Translating gives CASSLFDPGAGELFF.

CDR3 protein: CASTEGWSIKGGYTF. In DNA, the CDR3 is TGTGCCAGTACCGAGGGATGGTCCATTAAAGGGGGCTACACCTTC. The V gene is TRBV19, the J gene TRBJ1-2; no clear D gene. The germline gives CDR1 LNHDA, CDR2 SQIVND (reference sequence). The germline V and J ends were trimmed by 7 bases and 8 bases, with 23 bases remaining between them. The CDR3 is 15 residues long. The variable domain in full, with the rest retrieved from reference TRBV19 and TRBJ1-2, is DGGITQSPKYLFRKEGQNVTLSCEQNLNHDAMYWYRQDPGQGLRLIYYSQIVNDFQKGDIAEGYSVSREKKESFPLTVTSAQKNPTAFYLCASTEGWSIKGGYTFGSGTRLTVV.

For the CDR3, the DNA is TGTGCCAGCAGTTTACCCGACCCGGGACAGTACTACGAGCAGTACTTC. This translates into CASSLPDPGQYYEQYF. The chain joins TRBV28 to TRBJ2-7, with 7 positions matching TRBD1. The V and J ends lost 2 bases and 3 bases, in that order; junction bases with no gene match: 10. Germline V gene lookup returns CDR1 MDHEN and CDR2 SYDVKM. CDR3 length: 16 residues.

This clone was recorded a few times. The chain uses TRBV14 and TRBJ1-3; no clear D gene. This CDR3 region has 13 residues. V was shortened by 2 bases and J by 8 bases, with 10 bases between the two germline ends. In germline, CDR1 is SGHDN, CDR2 FVKESK. The CDR3 DNA reads TGTGCCAGCAGCCAAAGGTCCCCGTACACCATATATTTT. Protein product: CASSQRSPYTIYF. The variable domain in full, with the rest retrieved from reference TRBV14 and TRBJ1-3, is EAGVTQFPSHSVIEKGQTVTLRCDPISGHDNLYWYRRVMGKEIKFLLHFVKESKQDESGMPNNRFLAERTGGTYSTLKVQPAELEDSGVYFCASSQRSPYTIYFGEGSWLTVV.

V gene TRBV29-1 combines with J gene TRBJ1-1; D is possibly TRBD1 (6 bases). Trimming cost V 4 bases and J 1 base, with 16 bases left between them. CDR3 length: 15 amino acids. The germline V gene has CDR1 SQVTM and CDR2 ANQGSEA. DNA for the CDR3: TGCAGCGTTGTACACGTGGGGGCGGCGAACACTGAAGCTTTCTTT. Translating gives CSVVHVGAANTEAFF.

In this sample, this clone turned up a few times. The gene calls are TRBV15 and TRBJ1-4; D remains unclear. Trimming took off 1 base at V and 0 bases at J, with 9 bases between the two ends. Germline V CDR1 and CDR2: LNHNV, YYDKDF (reference sequence). The CDR3 has 16 amino acids. The CDR3 nucleotides are TGTGCCACCAGCAGAGTGGCAGGAGCAACTAATGAAAAACTGTTTTTT. Translated: CATSRVAGATNEKLFF. Full variable domain (rest looked up from reference TRBV15 and TRBJ1-4): DAMVIQNPRYQVTQFGKPVTLSCSQTLNHNVMYWYQQKSSQAPKLLFHYYDKDFNNEADTPDNFQSRRPNTSFCFLDIRSPGLGDTAMYLCATSRVAGATNEKLFFGSGTQLSVL.

The CDR3 DNA is TGTGCCAGCAGTGAACCTCCGCCGGGGCGGATTGAAGCTTTCTTT. This codes for CASSEPPPGRIEAFF. The chain couples TRBV6-1 to TRBJ1-1; tentatively, D is TRBD1 (5 bases). This CDR3 region has 15 residues. V lost 2 bases to trimming and J lost 7 bases, with 17 bases between them. The germline V gene encodes CDR1 MNHNS and CDR2 SASEGT.

This clone has just a few counts. This chain links TRBV5-1 with TRBJ1-1; weak D call: TRBD1 (5 bases). This CDR3 spans 14 amino acids. The V gene lost 6 bases and the J gene lost 3 bases, with 15 bases spanning the gap. Germline V gives CDR1 SGHRS, CDR2 YFSETQ. CDR3 sequence (DNA): TGCGCCAGCACCGACATACGGGGGGACACTGAAGCTTTCTTT. Its translation is CASTDIRGDTEAFF.

The gene calls are TRBV9 and TRBJ1-3; D perhaps matches TRBD1 (5 bases). With 0 bases removed from V and 3 bases from J, the gap between germline ends came to 10 bases. This CDR3 spans 15 amino acids. Germline CDR1 SGDLS, CDR2 YYNGEE. The CDR3 sequence is CASSVVGGLGNTIYF. CDR3 nucleotides: TGTGCCAGCAGCGTAGTGGGGGGTCTTGGAAACACCATATATTTT.

The chain carries TRBV7-9 and TRBJ2-1, with TRBD2 matching 15 bases. The CDR3 contains 19 residues. With 3 bases clipped from V and 8 bases from J, the junction kept 14 bases outside the gene matches. The germline CDR1 and CDR2 sequences are SEHNR and FQNEAQ (reference sequence). CDR3 coding DNA: TGTGCCAGCAGCTTCCCCCCCTGGACTAGCGGGAGGGCCGGGGATGAGCAGTTCTTC. Translated, it gives CASSFPPWTSGRAGDEQFF.

This rearrangement joins TRBV10-3 to TRBJ1-1, with unresolved D. The V gene lost 4 bases and the J gene lost 1 base, with 10 bases spanning the gap. Germline CDR1 reads ENHRY; CDR2 reads SYGVKD. This CDR3 is 14 amino acids long. CDR3 region: CAISGGSENTEAFF. Here the CDR3 DNA reads TGTGCCATCAGTGGGGGATCCGAGAACACTGAAGCTTTCTTT.

CDR3 nucleotides: TGCGCCATCGCTAAGTCGGTGAACACTGAAGCTTTCTTT. Translating gives CAIAKSVNTEAFF. The chain employs TRBV4-1 and TRBJ1-1; no firm D call. The CDR3 loop spans 13 amino acids. The germline gives CDR1 MGHRA, CDR2 YSYEKL. V was trimmed by 10 bases and J by 0 bases, leaving 12 bases between them.

The chain is built from TRBV9 and TRBJ1-6; D call uncertain. Per germline, CDR1 SGDLS and CDR2 YYNGEE. Trimming shortened V by 0 bases and J by 0 bases, and 10 bases separated the two germline ends. The CDR3 extends over 17 amino acids. The CDR3 spells CASSVGRASSYNSPLHF. CDR3 nucleotide sequence: TGTGCCAGCAGCGTAGGGCGGGCAAGCTCCTATAATTCACCCCTCCACTTT.

V and J are TRBV27 and TRBJ2-7; TRBD2 is a possible D gene (5 bases). V lost 5 bases to trimming and J lost 4 bases, with 15 bases between them. CDR3 length: 14 amino acids. Germline V gene lookup returns CDR1 MNHEY and CDR2 SMNVEV (reference sequence). The CDR3 nucleotides read TGTGCCAGCAGTATTGTCGCAGGAGGTTACGAGCAGTACTTC. It yields the protein CASSIVAGGYEQYF.

This chain uses TRBV28 with TRBJ2-7, with 8 bases that match TRBD1. Looked up from germline, CDR1 is MDHEN and CDR2 is SYDVKM. Unmatched junction bases numbered 6, after V lost 6 bases and J lost 2 bases. The CDR3 spans 14 residues. The CDR3 loop reads CASSRTGSPYEQYF. The DNA for the CDR3 is TGTGCCAGCAGCCGGACAGGGAGCCCCTACGAGCAGTACTTC. The full variable domain, in which reference TRBV28 and TRBJ2-7 provide the parts outside the CDR3, is DVKVTQSSRYLVKRTGEKVFLECVQDMDHENMFWYRQDPGLGLRLIYFSYDVKMKEKGDIPEGYSVSREKKERFSLILESASTNQTSMYLCASSRTGSPYEQYFGPGTRLTVT.

CDR3 in DNA: TGCAGCGTCGAGGGGGTTCACGAGCAGTACTTC. Residues: CSVEGVHEQYF. This rearrangement joins TRBV29-1 to TRBJ2-7, with D possibly being TRBD1 (6 bases). The CDR3 has 11 residues. Trimming removed 6 bases from V and 5 bases from J, with 11 bases in between. The germline V gene encodes CDR1 SQVTM and CDR2 ANQGSEA.

The chain has TRBV25-1 and TRBJ2-5; D may match TRBD1 or TRBD2 (5 bases each). Trimming cost V 4 bases and J 3 bases, with 6 bases left between them. CDR1 MGHDK and CDR2 SYGVNS come from the germline V gene. The CDR3 runs 12 residues. The CDR3: CASSGGEETQYF. The CDR3 DNA follows: TGTGCCAGCAGTGGAGGGGAAGAGACCCAGTACTTC.

This chain connects TRBV27 to TRBJ1-1; D may be TRBD1 (6 bases). The V gene's germline CDR1 is MNHEY and CDR2 SMNVEV (reference sequence). V shed 8 bases and J shed 0 bases, with 16 bases lying between them. This CDR3 has 15 residues. CDR3 bases: TGTGCCAGCGAGACCTCTTCAGGGGTGAACACTGAAGCTTTCTTT. This encodes CASETSSGVNTEAFF.

V usage is TRBV5-6 and J usage is TRBJ1-6; D is unclear. V gave up 0 bases and J gave up 7 bases, with 14 bases separating them. CDR3 size: 16 residues. The V gene's germline CDR1 is SGHDT and CDR2 YYEEEE. CDR3 DNA sequence: TGTGCCAGCAGCTTGGTCGGGCCAAACGGAAATTCACCCCTCCACTTT. Translation gives CASSLVGPNGNSPLHF.

As to this clone: This CDR3 is also generated by other DNA sequences in the sample. The gene calls are TRBV7-9 and TRBJ1-2, with a tentative D call TRBD1 (5 bases). The germline V and J ends were trimmed by 3 bases and 5 bases, with 16 bases remaining between them. The CDR3 is 15 residues long. Germline loops: CDR1 SEHNR, CDR2 FQNEAQ (reference sequence). The CDR3 nucleotides are TGTGCCAGCAGCTTGGTAGGGACTGCCAATTATGGCTACACCTTC. Its translation: CASSLVGTANYGYTF.